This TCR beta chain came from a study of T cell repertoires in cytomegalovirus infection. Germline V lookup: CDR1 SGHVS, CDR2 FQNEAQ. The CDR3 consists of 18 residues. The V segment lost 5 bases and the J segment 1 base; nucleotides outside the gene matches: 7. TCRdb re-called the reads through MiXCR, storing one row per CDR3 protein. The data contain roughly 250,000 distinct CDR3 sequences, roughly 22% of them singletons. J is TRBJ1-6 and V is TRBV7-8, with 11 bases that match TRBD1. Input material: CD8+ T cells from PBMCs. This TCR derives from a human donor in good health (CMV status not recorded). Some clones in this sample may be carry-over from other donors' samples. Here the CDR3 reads CASSGRTGGASYNSPLHF. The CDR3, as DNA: TGTGCCAGCAGCGGACGGACAGGGGGCGCTTCCTATAATTCACCCCTCCACTTT.